What follows are 3 T cell receptor beta chains derived from one specimen sequenced in a study of blood T cell repertoires in COVID-19. Assay used: immunoSEQ multiplex PCR; TCRdb lists only in-frame clones, some missing. The sample includes about 330,000 clones, roughly 86% of them seen just once. Material for sequencing was peripheral blood. These receptors came from a young man with COVID-19, enrolled during active disease.

The V gene is TRBV4-2, the J gene TRBJ2-2; TRBD2 matches 7 bases. CDR1 and CDR2 from the germline V gene are LGHNA and YNFKEQ. Trimming at V came to 5 bases and at J to 5 bases, leaving 14 bases not matched to a gene. This CDR3 is built from 17 residues. DNA of the CDR3: TGTGCCAGCAGCTCTCGGGACGGGACTATTGGGACCGGGGAGCTGTTTTTT. This gives the protein CASSSRDGTIGTGELFF.

The chain couples TRBV5-4 to TRBJ1-6; 7 bases map to TRBD1. With V trimmed by 3 bases and J by 10 bases, 10 bases remained unmatched. CDR1 is SGHNT and CDR2 is YYREEE in the germline V gene (reference sequence). The CDR3 runs to 15 residues. The CDR3: CASSSKGGAGSPLHF. For the CDR3, the DNA is TGTGCCAGCAGCTCTAAAGGGGGCGCGGGGTCACCCCTCCACTTT.

This clone has just one count. J is TRBJ2-3 and V is TRBV6-5; 7 nucleotides agree with TRBD2. Per germline, CDR1 MNHEY and CDR2 SVGAGI. CDR3 length: 13 residues. V dropped 6 bases and J dropped 1; count of bases not matched to a gene: 1. The CDR3 spells CASRAGGTDTQYF. CDR3 sequence (DNA): TGTGCCAGCAGGGCGGGGGGCACAGATACGCAGTATTTT.